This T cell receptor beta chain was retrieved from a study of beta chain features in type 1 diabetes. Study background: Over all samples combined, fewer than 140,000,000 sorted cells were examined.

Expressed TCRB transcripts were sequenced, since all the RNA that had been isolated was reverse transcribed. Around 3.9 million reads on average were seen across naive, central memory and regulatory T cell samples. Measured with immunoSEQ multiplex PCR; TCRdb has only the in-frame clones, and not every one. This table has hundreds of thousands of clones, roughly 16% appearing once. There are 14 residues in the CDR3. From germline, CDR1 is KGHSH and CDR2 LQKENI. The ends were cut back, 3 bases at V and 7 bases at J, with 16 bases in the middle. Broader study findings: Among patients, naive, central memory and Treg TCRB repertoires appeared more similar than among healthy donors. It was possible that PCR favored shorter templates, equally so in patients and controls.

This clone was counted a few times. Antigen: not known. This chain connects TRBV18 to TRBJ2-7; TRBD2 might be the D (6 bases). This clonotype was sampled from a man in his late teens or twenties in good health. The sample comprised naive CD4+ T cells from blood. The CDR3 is CASSPGDSGYEQYF. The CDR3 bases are TGTGCCAGCTCACCTGGGGACTCAGGGTATGAGCAGTACTTC.